The clone carrying this T cell receptor (beta chain) turned up a few times. The antigen is not known. The CDR3 contains 12 residues. V shed 7 bases and J 7 bases; nucleotides not matched to a gene: 4. Germline lookup yields CDR1 ENHRY and CDR2 SYGVKD. Since all of the isolated RNA was reverse transcribed, expressed TCRB transcripts were what got sequenced. Repertoires were generated with immunoSEQ multiplex PCR, while TCRdb's copy carries only in-frame clones and drops some. Altogether some 180,000 clones are present, about 12% being singletons, with the ten largest covering 0.62%. This record belongs to a study of beta chain features in type 1 diabetes. The study's findings and limits: TCRB repertoires of naive, central memory and Treg cells appeared more similar among patients than among healthy donors. VDJ junctions from patients with type 1 diabetes contained fewer insertions and more deletions. No resolution was reached here on whether HLA type influences TCRB rearrangement.

This TCR came from a woman under 30 in good health. Sequenced: central memory CD4+ T cells from blood. The genes are TRBV10-3 and TRBJ2-1; 7 nucleotides agree with TRBD1. CDR3 in DNA: TGTGCCATCACGCGACAGGGAAATGAGCAGTTCTTC. It yields the protein CAITRQGNEQFF.